This TCR beta chain was found in a study of Graves' ophthalmopathy and Graves' hyperthyroidism. Notes on the study in general: Blood also contained most of the expanded thyroid clonotypes above 0.001 frequency. Ophthalmopathy progression cases were predicted by the model with approximately 71% sensitivity and almost 75% specificity.

TCR beta CDR3 regions were amplified from RNA transcripts. The library came from an HTBI-primed first-round RT-PCR and a second-round multiplex PCR. Each CDR3 protein gets one entry after TCRdb re-called the multiplex PCR reads with MiXCR. The table lists 1 million to 1.3 million distinct CDR3 sequences, 35% to 40% of them singletons. The diagnosis combined clinical symptoms, thyroxine, TRAb, thyroid ultrasound and orbital computed tomography scans. This clonotype was observed a handful of times. Its target is not known. Per germline, CDR1 SGHTA and CDR2 FQGTGA. V was cut by 5 bases and J by 3 bases, with 17 bases left in between. This CDR3 contains 15 residues.

V and J are TRBV7-3 and TRBJ2-7; no definite D call. The receptor was derived from an adult man with Graves' hyperthyroidism. Sequencing was performed on peripheral blood or thyroid tissue (not recorded which). CDR3 in amino acids: CASSPSGSPFYEQYF. CDR3 bases: TGTGCCAGCAGCCCCAGTGGATCCCCATTCTACGAGCAGTACTTC.